The TCR beta chain described here comes from a study of OX40 agonist ivuxolimab in advanced cancers. About the study as a whole: Ivuxolimab was an agonistic, fully human IgG2 monoclonal antibody directed against OX40 (CD134), a costimulatory receptor. The dose-escalation cohort was roughly 80% male with a mean age of approximately 60 years, ranging from 23 to 79. The paper describes the monotherapy dose-escalation part (N ≈ 52 patients) of the phase I trial of ivuxolimab. Intravenous ivuxolimab was administered to patients every 2 weeks at six dose levels: 0.01, 0.1, 0.3, 1.5, 3 and 10 mg/kg. Among the approximately 54 dose-escalation patients, some 20 had hepatocellular carcinoma, roughly 15 melanoma, 9 renal cell carcinoma and 9 head and neck cancer. Three dose-escalation patients achieved partial responses, one with hepatocellular carcinoma and two with cutaneous melanoma. Patients were allowed to have had prior anti-PD-1, anti-PD-L1 or anti-CTLA-4 therapy, and 30% to 40% of the dose-escalation patients had been treated with checkpoint inhibitors. Peripheral TCRbeta sequencing was intended to test whether TCR sequence diversity was altered and clonal T-cell expansion was caused by ivuxolimab. The paper as a whole reports these results and caveats: Low levels of normalized T-cell clonal expansion were also seen in some patients who did not respond. After ivuxolimab, more expanded clones were found on average in CD8+ T cells than in CD4+ T cells. At doses from 0.1 to 3.0 mg/kg, clonal expansion was seen in both CD4+ and CD8+ blood T cells between baseline and week 6. Which antigens the clonally expanded peripheral T cells were specific for was not determined. In the 0.1-3.0 mg/kg groups, partial responders were among the patients with the lowest normalized peripheral clonal expansion, particularly in CD8+ T cells.

As to this clone: It lacks a known antigen. No per-base quality is available; no much larger clone lies one base away.

V and J are truncated by 0 bases and 6 bases respectively, leaving an intervening sequence of 9 bases. The CDR3, from cysteine to phenylalanine, totals 14 residues. Solely the CDR3 DNA is kept, with 42 bases framed from the first base. The germline V gene specifies SGHRS as CDR1 and YFSETQ as CDR2. Patients with autoimmune disease history or receiving systemic immunosuppression were excluded from the trial. Peripheral blood for TCR sequencing was collected from all dose cohorts at baseline, on cycle 4 day 1, and on cycle 7 day 1. Samples were obtained from an open-label, multicenter, first-in-human phase I dose-escalation trial of ivuxolimab. Adults with locally advanced or metastatic melanoma, renal cell, hepatocellular, or head and neck squamous cell carcinoma were enrolled in the trial. Before TCR sequencing, CD4+ T cells and CD8+ T cells from peripheral blood were sorted into separate populations.

For sequencing of the TCRbeta CDR3 region, genomic DNA was extracted from the sorted cells. TCRbeta CDR3 regions were sequenced using the immunoSEQ Assay. Held by TCRdb, this immuneACCESS table contains in-frame sequences only and omits some clones. Under half of the omission traces to an unresolved V gene where checked; the cause of the rest is unknown. Across this sample there are over 75,000 clones, with about 92% seen only once. The leading ten clones occupy about 1.6% of the sample. This material consisted of CD4+ or CD8+ T cells sorted from blood, taken in a trial of the OX40 agonist ivuxolimab. The chain links TRBV5-1 with TRBJ2-2; no D gene can be assigned with confidence. This clonotype originated in an adult with an advanced solid tumor such as melanoma, head and neck, liver or kidney cancer. The nucleotides read TGCGCCAGCAGCTTGGTAAGAGGATCCGGGGAGCTGTTTTTT. This sequence encodes CASSLVRGSGELFF.